This T cell receptor (beta chain) is from a study of T cell repertoires in aging, cancer and after chemotherapy. About the study: Paired samples before and after chemotherapy came from glioblastoma patients receiving temozolomide-based therapy. The study, taken as a whole, reports: Healthy donors lost TCR diversity with age mainly through richness, cancer patients through richness and evenness.

Peripheral blood genomic DNA, not sorted cells or RNA, was the template. Trimming shortened V by 6 bases and J by 0 bases, and 6 bases separated the two germline ends. The CDR3 is made up of 12 amino acids. Per the germline V gene, CDR1 is SQVTM and CDR2 is ANQGSEA. TRB rearrangements spanning V, D and J were amplified using mixed TRB-A/B primers. Each CDR3 protein is one row after TCRdb ran MiXCR on the multiplex PCR reads. The sample records about 1,000 distinct CDR3 sequences, 70% to 90% being singletons. This clonotype was recorded a few times. The antigen remains undetermined. Material: blood. V usage is TRBV29-1 and J usage is TRBJ2-1; D gene uncertain. The TCR sequence derives from a human donor with a solid tumor. For the CDR3, the DNA is TGCAGCGTGGGGTTCTCCTACAATGAGCAGTTCTTC. It encodes CSVGFSYNEQFF.